Listed below are T cell receptor beta chains from one sample, sequenced in a study of blood T cell repertoires in COVID-19. Generated by immunoSEQ multiplex PCR, the TCRdb table keeps only in-frame clones and is missing some. The sample consists of 200,000 or so clones, roughly 82% of them appearing once. The sample consisted of peripheral blood. These receptors all come from a woman in her twenties or thirties with acute or convalescent COVID-19. Both conserved end residues are part of each CDR3. A D gene is named only where the DNA matches it firmly. Clone size is stated in some rows and not others, as once, few, many or a class when expanded.

j_call d_call v_call clone_size cdr3_nt cdr3_aa
TRBJ2-7 . TRBV7-2 . TGTGCCAGCAGCTTAGGCAGATCCTACGAGCAGTACTTC CASSLGRSYEQYF
TRBJ2-1 . TRBV5-4 few TGTGCCAGCAGCTTGACCGGGGAGGAGCAGTTCTTC CASSLTGEEQFF
TRBJ1-4 . TRBV3-1/TRBV3-2 . TGTGCCAGCAGCCAAGGACCCATCAGGGAAAAACTGTTTTTT CASSQGPIREKLFF
TRBJ1-2 . TRBV19 . TGTGCCAGTAGTATACAAGGGACATCCTCGGGCTACACCTTC CASSIQGTSSGYTF
TRBJ2-5 . TRBV19 . TGTGCCACCACCTCGACGGGAGTGGGTTTGGAGACCCAGTACTTC CATTSTGVGLETQYF
TRBJ2-7 . TRBV28 . TGTGCCAGCGCAGGAACCTACGAGCAGTACTTC CASAGTYEQYF
TRBJ1-6 TRBD1 TRBV19 . TGTGCCAGTAGTATCCGACAGGGCAACTATAATTCACCCCTCCACTTT CASSIRQGNYNSPLHF
TRBJ2-3 TRBD2 TRBV27 . TGTGCCAGCAGCCCGGGACTAGCGGGTAACACAGATACGCAGTATTTT CASSPGLAGNTDTQYF
TRBJ1-1 . TRBV6-5 . TGTGCCAGCAGTTGGACTTCGGGACGCCGGGGGGCTGAAGCTTTCTTT CASSWTSGRRGAEAFF
TRBJ1-2 . TRBV5-6 once TGTGCCAGCAGCTGGGAGGGAGTAGGAAGGAACTATGGCTACACCTTC CASSWEGVGRNYGYTF